Listed here is a single T cell receptor (beta chain). The sample comes from a study of cytomegalovirus exposure and HLA in healthy donors. The PCR contained 60 Vbeta and 13 Jbeta primers. Profiling relied on immunoSEQ multiplex PCR, and the TCRdb table lists in-frame clones only, not all of them. The table records fewer than 150,000 clones, about four fifths of them present only once. The CDR3 extends over 12 amino acids. Germline V CDR1 and CDR2: GTSNPN, SVGIG (reference sequence). V lost 7 bases to trimming and J lost 1 base; unmatched junction nucleotides: 4. The genes are TRBV30 and TRBJ2-7; the match to TRBD1 covers 7 bases. The sample consisted of PBMCs. The TCR sequence derives from a man aged 25 to 45 in good health. CDR3 nucleotide sequence: TGTGCCTCACAGGGGTTGTCCTACGAGCAGTACTTC. It translates to CASQGLSYEQYF.